The source of this T cell receptor (beta chain) is a study of blood T cell repertoires in COVID-19. Germline CDR1 and CDR2: SGHDT and YYEEEE. Trimming shortened V by 2 bases and J by 5 bases, and 5 bases separated the two germline ends. CDR3 length: 11 amino acids. The table came from immunoSEQ multiplex PCR; TCRdb's copy has only in-frame clones and leaves some out. The sample shows approximately 330,000 clones, 87% of them seen only once. The sequenced material came from peripheral blood. The clonotype comes from a man aged 25 to 40 with COVID-19, enrolled during active disease. The J gene is TRBJ2-7, the V gene TRBV5-6; D remains unclear. The chain's CDR3 is CASSFHNEQYF. As DNA, the CDR3 is TGTGCCAGCAGCTTCCACAACGAGCAGTACTTC. Full variable domain (rest looked up from reference TRBV5-6 and TRBJ2-7): DAGVTQSPTHLIKTRGQQVTLRCSPKSGHDTVSWYQQALGQGPQFIFQYYEEEERQRGNFPDRFSGHQFPNYSSELNVNALLLGDSALYLCASSFHNEQYFGPGTRLTVT.